This TCR beta chain was captured in a study of blood T cell repertoires in COVID-19. Study overall: PBMCs, B-cell-depleted T cells, or T cells were the source of the cDNA or gDNA that made up the material.

Grouping used clinical history reported by participants in a survey and questionnaire. This clone came up once. Original processing methods: Reference gene primer amplification gave nucleated cell count estimates. Sequenced by immunoSEQ multiplex PCR; TCRdb stores in-frame clones only, minus some. V and J calls and clone size are as listed in that table; D and trimming were resolved from the DNA. The sample carries 200,000 or so clones, over 75% recorded once. The germline V and J ends were trimmed by 3 bases and 9 bases, with 6 bases remaining between them. The CDR3 is 12 residues long. Germline CDR1 and CDR2: MDHEN and SYDVKM.

The clonotype originates from a woman between 40 and 55 years old with acute COVID-19. Sequenced: PBMCs or T cells enriched from blood (not recorded which). The rearrangement joins TRBV28 to TRBJ1-6; D not resolved. CDR3 coding DNA: TGTGCCAGCAGTTTTTATTCTTCACCCCTCCACTTT. Translation gives CASSFYSSPLHF.